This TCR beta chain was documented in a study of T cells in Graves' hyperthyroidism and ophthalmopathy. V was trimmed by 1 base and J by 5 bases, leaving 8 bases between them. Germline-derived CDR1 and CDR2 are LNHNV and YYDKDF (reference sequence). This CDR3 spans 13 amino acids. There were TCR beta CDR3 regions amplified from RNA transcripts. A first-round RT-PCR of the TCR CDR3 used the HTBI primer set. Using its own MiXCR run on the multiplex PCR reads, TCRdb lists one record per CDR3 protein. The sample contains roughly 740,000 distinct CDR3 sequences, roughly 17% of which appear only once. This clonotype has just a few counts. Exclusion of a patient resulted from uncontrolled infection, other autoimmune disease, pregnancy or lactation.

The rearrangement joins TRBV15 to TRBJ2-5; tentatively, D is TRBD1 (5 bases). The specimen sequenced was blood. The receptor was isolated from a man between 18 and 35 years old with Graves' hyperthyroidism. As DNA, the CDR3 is TGTGCCACCAGCAGAGGGGGCGTGGAGACCCAGTACTTC. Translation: CATSRGGVETQYF.